One sample yielded the 23 T cell receptor beta chains listed below, sequenced in a study of blood T cell repertoires in COVID-19 (dated by TCRdb to the early 2020s). The library relied on the immunoSEQ multiplex PCR assay. The clones in this table, taken by TCRdb from immuneACCESS, are in-frame only. Not every clone is retained; where verified, under half of the shortfall comes from an unresolved V gene, and the cause of the rest is unknown. Within this sample are about 160,000 clones, with around 81% of them counted one time only. The leading ten clones occupy 13% of the sample. The sample comprised peripheral blood. The receptors were gathered from a man aged 65 to 85 who had recovered from COVID-19.

A note on this clone: Additional DNA sequences in this sample encode the identical CDR3. As DNA, the CDR3 is TGTGCCAGCAGTGAAGTGGGACAGGGTTTTGGCTACACCTTC. Translating it yields CASSEVGQGFGYTF. V is TRBV2 and J is TRBJ1-2, with TRBD1 matching 9 bases. The germline V gene encodes CDR1 SNHLY and CDR2 FYNNEI. There are 14 residues in the CDR3. V lost 1 base, J lost 7 bases, and 4 bases stayed unmatched.

The J gene is TRBJ2-5, the V gene TRBV4-1; 8 nucleotides match TRBD2. Germline V lookup: CDR1 MGHRA, CDR2 YSYEKL. This CDR3 comprises 17 residues. Trimming removed 1 base from V and 3 bases from J; junction bases left unmatched: 10. CDR3 region: CASSQVLAGHREETQYF. In nucleotides, the CDR3 is TGCGCCAGCAGCCAAGTTTTAGCGGGACACAGAGAAGAGACCCAGTACTTC.

The chain joins TRBV5-4 to TRBJ2-3; 9 bases agree with TRBD2. The germline V gene encodes CDR1 SGHNT and CDR2 YYREEE (reference sequence). The CDR3 extends over 17 amino acids. J was trimmed by 4 bases and V by 4 bases; bases with no gene match: 13. The CDR3 loop reads CASSDAKVAGVSDTQYF. Written as DNA, the CDR3 is TGTGCCAGCAGCGACGCAAAAGTAGCGGGAGTGTCAGATACGCAGTATTTT.

The sample holds one count of this clone. The chain links TRBV7-9 to TRBJ2-7; a possible D gene is TRBD1 (6 bases). Trimming shortened V by 4 bases and J by 0 bases, and 10 bases separated the two germline ends. Germline assignment: CDR1 SEHNR and CDR2 FQNEAQ (reference sequence). There are 14 residues in the CDR3. The CDR3 protein is CASSYGQSSYEQYF. For the CDR3, the DNA is TGTGCCAGCAGCTATGGACAGTCCTCCTACGAGCAGTACTTC.

This chain connects TRBV20-1 to TRBJ2-5, with 7 nucleotides matching TRBD2. Germline trimming cut 3 bases from V and 5 bases from J; bases unmatched to any gene: 12. This CDR3 has 15 amino acids. Germline CDR1 DFQATT, CDR2 SNEGSKA (reference sequence). CDR3 region: CSASPQAGLRETQYF. The CDR3 DNA sequence: TGCAGTGCTAGTCCACAAGCGGGACTCCGGGAGACCCAGTACTTC.

This chain joins TRBV11-2 and TRBJ2-1, with TRBD2 matching 10 bases. Germline V lookup: CDR1 SGHAT, CDR2 FQNNGV. V was pared by 5 bases and J by 9 bases, with 4 bases of the junction left unmatched. This CDR3 has 13 residues. CDR3 loop: CASSGWTSGEQFF. The DNA for the CDR3 is TGTGCCAGCAGCGGCTGGACTAGCGGTGAGCAGTTCTTC.

The V and J genes are TRBV12-3 or TRBV12-4 and TRBJ1-1, with a weak D call TRBD1 (5 bases). The CDR3 runs to 12 residues. Trimming pared 6 bases from V and 7 bases from J, leaving 12 bases between. The CDR3, as DNA: TGTGCCAGCAGCCCCCGTAGGGGTGAAGCTTTCTTT. Protein: CASSPRRGEAFF.

The rearrangement joins TRBV28 to TRBJ1-2; perhaps TRBD1 as D (5 bases). CDR3 length: 13 residues. The germline V and J ends were trimmed by 8 bases and 0 bases, with 10 bases remaining between them. Germline CDR1 MDHEN, CDR2 SYDVKM. This CDR3 reads CASAWGANYGYTF. The CDR3 region has the DNA TGTGCCAGCGCTTGGGGGGCTAACTATGGCTACACCTTC.

This chain uses TRBV9 with TRBJ2-5; maybe TRBD2 (7 bases). The CDR3 runs to 20 residues. The germline gives CDR1 SGDLS, CDR2 YYNGEE. V was cut by 0 bases and J by 5 bases, with 29 bases left in between. For the CDR3, the DNA is TGTGCCAGCAGCGTAGCCTCTAGCGGTCCCAAGGGGGGAATAGGGGAGACCCAGTACTTC. Translation gives CASSVASSGPKGGIGETQYF.

The chain employs TRBV28 and TRBJ1-4, with 7 positions matching TRBD1. The CDR3 has 16 residues. The V and J ends lost 5 bases and 0 bases, in that order; junction bases with no gene match: 6. Germline CDR1 reads MDHEN; CDR2 reads SYDVKM. CDR3 nucleotides: TGTGCCAGCAGTCGAATCACAGGGGCAACTAATGAAAAACTGTTTTTT. It yields the protein CASSRITGATNEKLFF. Together with reference TRBV28 and TRBJ1-4, the CDR3 gives the full variable domain: DVKVTQSSRYLVKRTGEKVFLECVQDMDHENMFWYRQDPGLGLRLIYFSYDVKMKEKGDIPEGYSVSREKKERFSLILESASTNQTSMYLCASSRITGATNEKLFFGSGTQLSVL.

The chain has TRBV9 and TRBJ2-6, with D hard to call. The CDR3 loop spans 15 amino acids. V lost 4 bases and J 4 bases, leaving 12 bases between the germline ends. The germline V gene has CDR1 SGDLS and CDR2 YYNGEE. The CDR3 region is CASSPGSLGANVLTF. As DNA, the CDR3 is TGTGCCAGCAGCCCCGGTAGCTTGGGGGCCAACGTCCTGACTTTC.

The chain links TRBV10-2 to TRBJ2-2, with TRBD1 matching over 8 bases. V trimming: 7 bases; J trimming: 3 bases; junction bases outside the gene matches: 10. Germline CDR1 and CDR2: WSHSY and SAAADI. The CDR3 runs to 16 residues. Here the CDR3 DNA reads TGCGCCAGCATTCTTACCGGGACAGGTGACACCGGGGAGCTGTTTTTT. This codes for CASILTGTGDTGELFF.

This chain links TRBV7-2 with TRBJ2-2; D gene ambiguous. Trimming cost V 2 bases and J 7 bases, with 5 bases left between them. The CDR3 is made up of 12 amino acids. Germline lookup yields CDR1 SGHTA and CDR2 FQGNSA. CDR3 sequence (DNA): TGTGCCAGCAGCTTATACGGCGGGGAGCTGTTTTTT. Protein sequence: CASSLYGGELFF.

The V call is TRBV6-2 or TRBV6-3, the J call TRBJ2-7, with 7 nucleotides matching TRBD2. Trimming at V came to 6 bases and at J to 4 bases, leaving 6 bases not matched to a gene. The CDR3 has 13 residues. CDR1 and CDR2 from the germline V gene are MNHEY and SVGEGT. CDR3 sequence reads: CASSREAVYEQYF. CDR3 coding DNA: TGTGCCAGCAGCCGGGAGGCGGTTTACGAGCAGTACTTC.

V usage is TRBV7-3 and J usage is TRBJ2-1; D not certain. The V gene lost 1 base and the J gene lost 8 bases, with 9 bases spanning the gap. The CDR3 contains 13 residues. Germline CDR1 is SGHTA and CDR2 is FQGTGA. CDR3 sequence (DNA): TGTGCCAGCAGCTTAAGGATCGAGGATGAGCAGTTCTTC. Translation: CASSLRIEDEQFF.

V and J are TRBV7-8 and TRBJ2-7; 9 nucleotides line up with TRBD2. This CDR3 spans 17 amino acids. V shed 1 base, J shed 7 bases, and the junction held 14 bases outside the gene matches. Germline CDR1 SGHVS, CDR2 FQNEAQ. Here the CDR3 reads CASSLGRTASGMDEQYF. CDR3 nucleotide sequence: TGTGCCAGCAGCTTAGGAAGGACGGCTAGCGGGATGGATGAGCAGTACTTC.

In its sample, this clone was seen once. V gene TRBV9 combines with J gene TRBJ2-7; weak D call: TRBD1 (5 bases). CDR3 size: 15 residues. Trimming removed 0 bases from V and 2 bases from J, with 12 bases in between. CDR1 and CDR2 (germline): SGDLS, YYNGEE. CDR3 protein: CASSVAAVGAYEQYF. The DNA of the CDR3 is TGTGCCAGCAGCGTAGCGGCGGTAGGGGCCTACGAGCAGTACTTC.

The chain uses TRBV15 and TRBJ1-4, with TRBD1 matching 8 bases. CDR3 size: 15 residues. The V gene end was trimmed by 6 bases and the J gene end by 8 bases; junction bases not matched to a gene: 11. CDR1 and CDR2 from the germline V gene are LNHNV and YYDKDF (reference sequence). The CDR3 DNA reads TGTGCCACCAGTTCTCCCGGACAGGGAGGGGAAAAACTGTTTTTT. Its translation is CATSSPGQGGEKLFF.

The table lists this clone with a count of one. V usage is TRBV9 and J usage is TRBJ2-7; TRBD2 might be the D (6 bases). The CDR3 spans 14 residues. V lost 4 bases, J lost 2 bases, and 13 bases lay in between. Germline CDR1 is SGDLS and CDR2 is YYNGEE. CDR3 coding DNA: TGTGCCAGCAGCCTGGGGGGATCTACCTACGAGCAGTACTTC. This gives the protein CASSLGGSTYEQYF.

This clone was recorded a few times. The V call is TRBV4-3, the J call TRBJ1-6; no reliable D call. V was pared by 0 bases and J by 7 bases, with 13 bases between. This CDR3 is built from 16 residues. CDR1 is LGHNA, CDR2 YSLEER, per germline. The CDR3 spells CASSQDGQYGNSPLHF. The DNA of the CDR3 is TGCGCCAGCAGCCAAGACGGCCAGTACGGGAATTCACCCCTCCACTTT.

V usage is TRBV19 and J usage is TRBJ1-5; 7 nucleotides align to TRBD1. CDR3 length equals 14 residues. The germline gives CDR1 LNHDA, CDR2 SQIVND (reference sequence). Germline trimming cut 7 bases from V and 6 bases from J; bases unmatched to any gene: 9. Written as DNA, the CDR3 is TGTGCCAGTACCATTGACAGGGAGAGTCAGCCCCAGCATTTT. This gives the protein CASTIDRESQPQHF.

The genes are TRBV28 and TRBJ2-7; 10 bases agree with TRBD1. V lost 8 bases and J lost 6; bases outside the gene matches: 13. This CDR3 has 15 residues. CDR1 MDHEN and CDR2 SYDVKM come from the germline V gene. CDR3 coding DNA: TGTGCCAGCGAATCAGCCGGGACAGGGGCCGTCGAGCAGTACTTC. Its translation: CASESAGTGAVEQYF.

J is TRBJ2-1 and V is TRBV5-4; possibly TRBD2 for D (5 bases). The CDR3 consists of 16 residues. Trimming removed 2 bases at V and 0 bases at J, with 12 bases between. The germline V gene encodes CDR1 SGHNT and CDR2 YYREEE (reference sequence). The CDR3 loop reads CASSLKAASSYNEQFF. The CDR3 DNA reads as TGTGCCAGCAGCTTAAAAGCGGCAAGCTCCTACAATGAGCAGTTCTTC.